Listed here are 12 T cell receptor beta chains from one sample, sequenced in a study of shared clonotypes between healthy human individuals. Assay: immunoSEQ multiplex PCR; the TCRdb copy retains only in-frame clones and omits some. Among approximately 510,000 clones listed, approximately 85% were seen once. The material sequenced was PBMCs. Every receptor here comes from a woman between 40 and 50 years old in good health. Some clones in this sample may be carry-over from other donors' samples.

The chain has TRBV20-1 and TRBJ1-2, with a possible D match to TRBD1 (5 bases). Looked up from germline, CDR1 is DFQATT and CDR2 is SNEGSKA (reference sequence). The CDR3 has 11 residues. V gave up 4 bases and J gave up 8 bases, with 11 bases separating them. DNA for the CDR3: TGCAGTGCTATGGCAGGGCAAGGCTACACCTTC. Translated: CSAMAGQGYTF.

The chain recombines TRBV9 with TRBJ1-4, with D unclear. The CDR3 totals 14 residues. In germline, CDR1 is SGDLS, CDR2 YYNGEE. The germline V and J ends were trimmed by 1 base and 7 bases, with 11 bases remaining between them. The CDR3 coding sequence is TGTGCCAGCAGCGTAATACCGGCCGCTGAAAAACTGTTTTTT. Translated, it gives CASSVIPAAEKLFF. Full variable domain (outside the CDR3, taken from reference TRBV9 and TRBJ1-4): DSGVTQTPKHLITATGQRVTLRCSPRSGDLSVYWYQQSLDQGLQFLIQYYNGEERAKGNILERFSAQQFPDLHSELNLSSLELGDSALYFCASSVIPAAEKLFFGSGTQLSVL.

Ten or more counts support this clone. V usage is TRBV5-8 and J usage is TRBJ1-5, with D possibly TRBD1 on 5 matching bases. Germline CDR1 and CDR2: SGHTS and YDEGEE. Deletions cut 0 bases from V and 2 bases from J, with 12 bases between. The CDR3 totals 16 residues. The CDR3 loop reads CASSLDTGVRNQPQHF. Written as DNA, the CDR3 is TGTGCCAGCAGCTTGGACACGGGGGTGCGCAATCAGCCCCAGCATTTT.

The chain combines TRBV28 with TRBJ2-1; TRBD2 matches at 10 bases. V lost 3 bases, J lost 7 bases, and 9 bases stayed unmatched. The germline V gene has CDR1 MDHEN and CDR2 SYDVKM. The CDR3 is 16 amino acids. The CDR3 sequence: CASSLHLAGVVNEQFF. Here the CDR3 DNA reads TGTGCCAGCAGTTTGCACCTAGCGGGAGTAGTAAATGAGCAGTTCTTC.

The V call is TRBV27, the J call TRBJ2-1, with 10 bases fitting TRBD2. CDR3 length equals 15 residues. Per germline, CDR1 MNHEY and CDR2 SMNVEV (reference sequence). V dropped 5 bases and J dropped 10; count of bases not matched to a gene: 11. The CDR3, as DNA: TGTGCCAGCAGTCCCAGCGGGAGGGCCCTCCGGGAGCAGTTCTTC. Residues: CASSPSGRALREQFF.

The genes are TRBV7-8 and TRBJ2-1, with D uncertain. This CDR3 contains 15 residues. In germline, CDR1 is SGHVS, CDR2 FQNEAQ. V was pared by 4 bases and J by 0 bases, with 10 bases between. CDR3 loop: CASSSKLSSYNEQFF. In nucleotides, the CDR3 is TGTGCCAGCAGCTCCAAATTGAGCTCCTACAATGAGCAGTTCTTC.

The V and J genes are TRBV2 and TRBJ1-2; D unclear. Trimming left V 4 bases short and J 8 bases short, with 17 bases between. Looked up from germline, CDR1 is SNHLY and CDR2 is FYNNEI. This CDR3 is 14 amino acids long. CDR3 bases: TGTGCCAGCAGTGGCCAATACTCAACCGGGGGCTACACCTTC. Translating it yields CASSGQYSTGGYTF.

This chain connects TRBV7-2 to TRBJ2-7, with 8 bases matching TRBD2. The V segment lost 3 bases and the J segment 5 bases; nucleotides outside the gene matches: 6. This CDR3 comprises 14 residues. The germline V gene has CDR1 SGHTA and CDR2 FQGNSA. This CDR3 reads CASSLERESHEQYF. The CDR3 DNA reads TGTGCCAGCAGCTTGGAGCGGGAGAGCCACGAGCAGTACTTC.

The V call is TRBV5-1, the J call TRBJ2-1, with D possibly being TRBD2 (7 bases). Germline V CDR1 and CDR2: SGHRS, YFSETQ. V lost 1 base, J lost 13 bases, and 12 bases lay in between. CDR3 length: 12 residues. The CDR3 DNA sequence: TGCGCCAGCAGCTTGAAAGGGGGGGTACAGTTCTTC. It codes for CASSLKGGVQFF.

This clone has a handful of counts. This chain joins TRBV7-2 and TRBJ2-4; TRBD2 aligns across 10 bases. The junction had 18 bases not matched to a gene; V was cut back by 5 bases and J by 8 bases. The CDR3 has 18 amino acids. The germline gives CDR1 SGHTA, CDR2 FQGNSA. The CDR3 spells CASSPAPGLAGARDIQYF. CDR3 nucleotide sequence: TGTGCCAGCAGCCCGGCACCCGGGCTAGCGGGAGCACGGGACATTCAGTACTTC.

The chain's CDR3 is CASSTRTGWGYGYTF. DNA of the CDR3: TGTGCCAGCAGTACAAGGACAGGGTGGGGCTATGGCTACACCTTC. J is TRBJ1-2 and V is TRBV28; TRBD1 matches at 8 bases. This CDR3 has 15 amino acids. CDR1 MDHEN and CDR2 SYDVKM come from the germline V gene. Germline trimming cut 5 bases from V and 4 bases from J; bases unmatched to any gene: 9.

V is TRBV10-3 and J is TRBJ1-3; no clear D. Trimming pared 4 bases from V and 2 bases from J, leaving 6 bases between. CDR3 length equals 13 residues. Germline V CDR1 and CDR2: ENHRY, SYGVKD. DNA for the CDR3: TGTGCCATCAGTGCAGATCCTGGAAACACCATATATTTT. This encodes CAISADPGNTIYF.